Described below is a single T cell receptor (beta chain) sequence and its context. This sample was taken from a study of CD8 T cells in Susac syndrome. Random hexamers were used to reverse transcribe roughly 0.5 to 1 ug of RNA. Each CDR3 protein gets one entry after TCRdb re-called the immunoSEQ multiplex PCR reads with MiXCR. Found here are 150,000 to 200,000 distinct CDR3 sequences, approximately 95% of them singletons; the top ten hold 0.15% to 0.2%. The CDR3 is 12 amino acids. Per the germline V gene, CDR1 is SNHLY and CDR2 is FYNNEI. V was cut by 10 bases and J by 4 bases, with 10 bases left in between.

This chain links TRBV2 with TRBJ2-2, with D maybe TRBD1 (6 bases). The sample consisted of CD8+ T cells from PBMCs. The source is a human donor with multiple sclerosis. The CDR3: CAIVGATGELFF. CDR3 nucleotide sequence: TGTGCCATCGTGGGGGCCACCGGGGAGCTGTTTTTT.